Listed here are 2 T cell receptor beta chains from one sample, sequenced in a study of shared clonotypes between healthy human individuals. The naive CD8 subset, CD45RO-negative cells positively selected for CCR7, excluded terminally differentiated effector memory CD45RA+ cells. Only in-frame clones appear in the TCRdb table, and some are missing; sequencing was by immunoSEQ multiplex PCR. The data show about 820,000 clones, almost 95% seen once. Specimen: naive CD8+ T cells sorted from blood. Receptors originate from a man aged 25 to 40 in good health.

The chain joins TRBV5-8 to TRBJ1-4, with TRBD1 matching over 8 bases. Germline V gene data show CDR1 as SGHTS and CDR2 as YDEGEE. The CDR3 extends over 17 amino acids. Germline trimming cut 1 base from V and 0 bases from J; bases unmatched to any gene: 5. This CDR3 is CASSLPGTGATNEKLFF. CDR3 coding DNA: TGTGCCAGCAGCTTGCCCGGGACAGGAGCAACTAATGAAAAACTGTTTTTT.

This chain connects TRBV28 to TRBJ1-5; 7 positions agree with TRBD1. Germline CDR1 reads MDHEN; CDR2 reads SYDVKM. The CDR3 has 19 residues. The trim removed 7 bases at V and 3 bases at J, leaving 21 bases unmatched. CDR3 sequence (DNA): TGTGCCAGCAACCCCCCGACAGGGAGGTCCACCTCCTCCAATCAGCCCCAGCATTTT. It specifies CASNPPTGRSTSSNQPQHF.